Listed below are T cell receptor beta chains from one sample, sequenced in a study of beta chain features in type 1 diabetes. Using immunoSEQ multiplex PCR, the repertoire was profiled, and TCRdb retains in-frame clones only, with some absent. The sample lists about 640,000 clones; around 11% were seen once. What was sequenced was naive CD4+ T cells from blood. The origin of the receptors is a man aged 30-40 years with type 1 diabetes. Each CDR3 is given with its conserved first and last residue. The D gene is left open where the match is weak. Size is stated for part of the rows, as once, few or many counts, or as a class when the clone is expanded.

d_call: -; v_call: TRBV14; j_call: TRBJ1-2; clone_size: -; cdr3_nt: TGTGCCAGCAGCCAAGATGGACGAGGGGTCGGCTACACCTTC; cdr3_aa: CASSQDGRGVGYTF
d_call: TRBD1; v_call: TRBV5-6; j_call: TRBJ1-2; clone_size: few; cdr3_nt: TGTGCCAGCAGCCCCGGGACAGGGAACTATGGCTACACCTTC; cdr3_aa: CASSPGTGNYGYTF
d_call: TRBD2; v_call: TRBV4-2; j_call: TRBJ2-1; clone_size: -; cdr3_nt: TGTGCCAGCAGCCTTAGTAGCGGGGATGAGCAGTTCTTC; cdr3_aa: CASSLSSGDEQFF
d_call: -; v_call: TRBV5-4; j_call: TRBJ2-7; clone_size: few; cdr3_nt: TGTGCCAGCAGCTCTGACGGCACCTACGAGCAGTACTTC; cdr3_aa: CASSSDGTYEQYF
d_call: TRBD2; v_call: TRBV6-6; j_call: TRBJ2-1; clone_size: few; cdr3_nt: TGTGCCAGCAGCCCCGCGGAGCGGGGGTACAATGAGCAGTTCTTC; cdr3_aa: CASSPAERGYNEQFF
d_call: -; v_call: TRBV7-8; j_call: TRBJ2-7; clone_size: -; cdr3_nt: TGTGCCAGCAGCTCCGGACGGGTTAGAGAGCAGTACTTC; cdr3_aa: CASSSGRVREQYF
d_call: -; v_call: TRBV15; j_call: TRBJ1-6; clone_size: few; cdr3_nt: TGTGCCACCAGCAGAGGGGGGGTCCGCAATAATTCACCCCTCCACTTT; cdr3_aa: CATSRGGVRNNSPLHF
d_call: TRBD2; v_call: TRBV7-9; j_call: TRBJ2-1; clone_size: few; cdr3_nt: TGTGCCAGCAGCTTAGGGACTAGTTTCTACAATGAGCAGTTCTTC; cdr3_aa: CASSLGTSFYNEQFF
d_call: -; v_call: TRBV15; j_call: TRBJ1-2; clone_size: -; cdr3_nt: TGTGCCACCAGCAGAGATTACGATTCGGGCTATGGCTACACCTTC; cdr3_aa: CATSRDYDSGYGYTF
d_call: -; v_call: TRBV19; j_call: TRBJ1-4; clone_size: -; cdr3_nt: TGTGCCAGTAGGGAGGGTGAAAAACTGTTTTTT; cdr3_aa: CASREGEKLFF